Detailed here is one T cell receptor beta chain. The antigen is not known. Primers for the PCR totalled 60 Vbeta and 13 Jbeta. Using immunoSEQ multiplex PCR, the repertoire was profiled, and TCRdb retains in-frame clones only, with some absent. The data hold approximately 110,000 clones, with 15% observed a single time. This sample is part of a study of cytomegalovirus exposure and HLA in healthy donors. Whole-study context: About 85 million unique TCRs from HLA-typed donors were held in an early release of data.

General study results and limits: Information on immune exposure was restricted to one variable (CMV serostatus). Later analysis associated a missense DCLRE1C variant with TCR beta V- and J-gene trimming.

V lost 1 base to trimming and J lost 3 bases; unmatched junction nucleotides: 3. There are 14 residues in the CDR3. Per germline, CDR1 LNHDA and CDR2 SQIVND (reference sequence). Healthy bone marrow donors formed the donor group. The specimen sequenced was PBMCs. This chain connects TRBV19 to TRBJ2-7, with 7 bases matching TRBD2. The sequence derives from a woman aged 18 to 35 in good health and CMV-seronegative. CDR3 protein: CASSIGGGDYEQYF. CDR3 coding DNA: TGTGCCAGTAGTATAGGTGGGGGGGACTACGAGCAGTACTTC.